The T cell receptor beta chain under discussion was sequenced for a study of resident and recirculating memory T cells in vitiligo (dated by TCRdb to the late 2010s). With respect to the entire study: For TCR beta sequencing, each of 3 stable vitiligo patients provided PBMCs along with epidermis taken by shave biopsy from two lesional and two nonlesional sites. Without any cell sorting, samples were homogenized immediately before genomic DNA was extracted using the Qiagen DNeasy Blood & Tissue Kit. Human TCR beta sequencing was used to test whether specific clones in lesional vitiligo skin differed from clones in nonlesional skin and blood.

Vitiligo was considered stable when no change in lesions had been observed over the previous 6 months. For classification as stable, the absence of confetti depigmentation, a clinical sign of active vitiligo, was additionally required. Patients who had been treated within the previous three months were excluded. PBMCs were isolated from heparinized blood by Ficoll density gradient centrifugation and were subsequently flash-frozen. TCR beta chains were amplified from genomic DNA using the immunoSEQ hsTCRB kit. TCR beta libraries were sequenced on an Illumina MiSeq instrument by the immunoSEQ service. On the authors' methods: Repertoire data were analyzed with the immunoSEQ Analyzer. The table was pulled from immuneACCESS by TCRdb, which kept in-frame rearrangements only. Such tables lose some clones; where checked, under half of the loss comes from unresolved V genes, and the rest has no known cause. V, J and clone size are taken as reported in that table, and D and trimming were inferred from the DNA itself. The sample contains roughly 80,000 clones, around 90% of them found a single time. The ten largest clonotypes hold 4% to 5.5% of the sample.

As concerns this clone: There is no known antigen for this receptor. No base qualities exist here, and no much larger clone lies one base off it.

General study outcomes and caveats: No unique dominant TCR clone was detected, and clonality varied among vitiligo lesions. TCR sequences were not shared across biopsy sites or across patients, which suggests that different T cell clones infiltrate different lesions, a pattern described as private specificity. By overlap and correlation analysis, no significant repertoire overlap was shown between biopsies, even within a single patient, except for each lesion compared with itself. Future mechanistic studies are needed so that the relative contributions of the lesion-infiltrating T cell clones and of human Trm versus Tcm pools can be evaluated.

CDR1 is given as SGHRS and CDR2 as YFSETQ, both from the germline V gene. The CDR3 goes from the cysteine to the phenylalanine over 14 residues. CDR3 DNA only is kept here, 42 bases in frame from base 1. Trimming takes 6 bases from V and 0 bases from J, and the germline ends sit 7 bases apart. The V gene is TRBV5-1 and the J gene is TRBJ2-6, and perhaps TRBD2 as D gene, on 5 matching bases. The receptor was isolated from a male donor with vitiligo. Source material: blood. The CDR3 protein sequence reads: CASTRDSGANVLTF. The sequence in DNA is TGCGCCAGCACCCGGGACTCTGGGGCCAACGTCCTGACTTTC.